These 15 T cell receptor beta chains were sequenced from one sample in a study of vaccination effects on CD4 cells after COVID-19. The antigens for these receptors are not known. The table came from immunoSEQ multiplex PCR; TCRdb's copy has only in-frame clones and leaves some out. The repertoire consists of under 30,000 clones, with more than 65% occurring once and the leading ten covering around 22%. ViraFEST used viral peptide pools to expand antigen-specific CD4+ T cells before sequencing. CD4+ T cell isolation took place after approximately ten days of culture. Vaccine recipients had no previous SARS-CoV-2 infection; their nucleocapsid antibodies were negative. Material: CD4+ T cells from PBMCs cultured with HCoV-NL63 spike peptides, obtained before COVID-19 vaccination. These receptors all come from a human donor who received a COVID-19 vaccine.

V gene TRBV29-1 combines with J gene TRBJ1-1, with unresolved D. The CDR3 length is 12 residues. The germline V gene has CDR1 SQVTM and CDR2 ANQGSEA. The V end was cut by 4 bases, the J end by 0 bases, with 6 bases between. CDR3 in amino acids: CSVGPVNTEAFF. Here the CDR3 DNA reads TGCAGCGTTGGCCCAGTGAACACTGAAGCTTTCTTT.

The V call is TRBV5-1, the J call TRBJ1-1; 7 positions agree with TRBD1. J gave up 8 bases and V 5 bases, and 15 bases lay outside the gene matches. The length of the CDR3 is 15 residues. Germline CDR1 and CDR2: SGHRS and YFSETQ. The CDR3 DNA sequence: TGCGCCAGCAGTGACACCCACAGGGGAGCGGGGGAAGCTTTCTTT. It translates to CASSDTHRGAGEAFF.

The chain uses TRBV6-5 and TRBJ1-2; D uncertain. Germline CDR1 and CDR2: MNHEY and SVGAGI. The CDR3 is made up of 13 amino acids. The V end was cut by 6 bases, the J end by 7 bases, with 15 bases between. The CDR3 spells CASRFFGSRGYTF. As DNA, the CDR3 is TGTGCCAGCAGGTTTTTCGGAAGCCGTGGCTACACCTTC.

The chain links TRBV6-5 to TRBJ2-3; possible D gene TRBD1, 6 bases. Trimming left V 0 bases short and J 1 base short, with 8 bases between. The CDR3 sequence is 15 residues long. The germline gives CDR1 MNHEY, CDR2 SVGAGI. CDR3 sequence reads: CASSYSRQGTDTQYF. In nucleotides, the CDR3 is TGTGCCAGCAGTTACTCTAGACAGGGCACAGATACGCAGTATTTT.

V gene TRBV7-2 combines with J gene TRBJ1-5; the D gene is possibly TRBD1 (5 bases). Trimming left V 1 base short and J 7 bases short, with 11 bases between. The CDR3 totals 14 residues. Germline CDR1 and CDR2: SGHTA and FQGNSA. This CDR3 is CASSLDGAGQPQHF. DNA of the CDR3: TGTGCCAGCAGCTTAGACGGGGCAGGGCAGCCCCAGCATTTT.

The V gene is TRBV5-1, the J gene TRBJ2-5; 12 bases are shared with TRBD1. The J segment lost 5 bases and the V segment lost 0 bases, leaving 8 bases of the junction unmatched. The CDR3 loop spans 17 amino acids. Germline V CDR1 and CDR2: SGHRS, YFSETQ. The CDR3 sequence: CASSLERGTGGGETQYF. The DNA of the CDR3 is TGCGCCAGCAGCTTGGAAAGAGGGACAGGGGGCGGTGAGACCCAGTACTTC.

This chain connects TRBV3-1 (or the pseudogene TRBV3-2) to TRBJ1-6; no reliable D call. The ends were cut back, 4 bases at V and 6 bases at J, with 7 bases in the middle. Germline lookup yields CDR1 LGHDT and CDR2 YNNKEL (reference sequence). This CDR3 has 13 residues. The CDR3 DNA reads TGTGCCAGCAGCCGTGAAAGTAATTCACCCCTCCACTTT. Translated: CASSRESNSPLHF.

This chain links TRBV4-2 with TRBJ2-1, with D uncertain. Trimming cost V 0 bases and J 6 bases, with 12 bases left between them. The CDR3 runs 15 residues. The V gene's germline CDR1 is LGHNA and CDR2 YNFKEQ. CDR3 in amino acids: CASSQDRHAGNEQFF. CDR3 coding DNA: TGTGCCAGCAGCCAAGATCGTCACGCCGGCAATGAGCAGTTCTTC.

This chain connects TRBV2 to TRBJ1-4; 10 bases align to TRBD1. The CDR3 is made up of 14 amino acids. Trimming at V came to 4 bases and at J to 6 bases, leaving 2 bases not matched to a gene. Germline V CDR1 and CDR2: SNHLY, FYNNEI. CDR3 bases: TGTGCCAGCAGTGCAGGACAGGGGGATGAAAAACTGTTTTTT. It translates to CASSAGQGDEKLFF.

The chain recombines TRBV4-1 with TRBJ2-7; perhaps TRBD1 as D (6 bases). Germline CDR1 and CDR2: MGHRA and YSYEKL. CDR3 length equals 16 residues. V was cut by 2 bases and J by 3 bases, with 17 bases left in between. CDR3 residues: CASSQPTSRGNYEQYF. The DNA of the CDR3 is TGCGCCAGCAGCCAACCTACGTCCAGGGGTAACTACGAGCAGTACTTC.

CDR3 nucleotide sequence: TGTGCCAGCAGGCCCCCGACTAGCGGAAGCTCCTACGAGCAGTACTTC. This translates into CASRPPTSGSSYEQYF. This sequence joins TRBV6-6 and TRBJ2-7; 9 bases match TRBD2. With 6 bases clipped from V and 0 bases from J, the junction kept 9 bases outside the gene matches. This CDR3 comprises 16 residues. The germline V gene has CDR1 MNHNY and CDR2 SVGAGI (reference sequence).

The chain combines TRBV12-3 or TRBV12-4 with TRBJ2-2; D possibly matches TRBD1 or TRBD2 (5 bases each). V was cut by 6 bases and J by 6 bases, with 11 bases left in between. CDR3 length equals 13 residues. The DNA of the CDR3 is TGTGCCAGCAGCGCACGGGGCGCCGGGGAGCTGTTTTTT. This gives the protein CASSARGAGELFF.

The gene calls are TRBV6-5 and TRBJ1-6, with no clear D. Germline assignment: CDR1 MNHEY and CDR2 SVGAGI. The CDR3 is made up of 14 amino acids. Trimming removed 0 bases at V and 10 bases at J, with 10 bases between. The CDR3 DNA reads TGTGCCAGCAGTTACTCGGAGGGTTTCTCACCCCTCCACTTT. Protein sequence: CASSYSEGFSPLHF.

The rearrangement uses TRBV7-2 and TRBJ1-4; D is uncertain. Germline CDR1 SGHTA, CDR2 FQGNSA. This CDR3 has 14 amino acids. With 3 bases removed from V and 2 bases from J, the gap between germline ends came to 7 bases. The CDR3 sequence is CASSLRETNEKLFF. The CDR3 DNA follows: TGTGCCAGCAGCTTGAGAGAGACTAATGAAAAACTGTTTTTT. Variable domain in full (rest from reference TRBV7-2 and TRBJ1-4): GAGVSQSPSNKVTEKGKDVELRCDPISGHTALYWYRQSLGQGLEFLIYFQGNSAPDKSGLPSDRFSAERTGGSVSTLTIQRTQQEDSAVYLCASSLRETNEKLFFGSGTQLSVL.

V is TRBV11-2 and J is TRBJ1-1; D is undetermined. The germline CDR1 and CDR2 sequences are SGHAT and FQNNGV. The V end lost 2 bases, the J end lost 5 bases, and 9 bases lay between the germline ends. The CDR3 totals 13 residues. CDR3 bases: TGTGCCAGCAGCTTAAACAGCCGGACTGAAGCTTTCTTT. It is translated as CASSLNSRTEAFF.